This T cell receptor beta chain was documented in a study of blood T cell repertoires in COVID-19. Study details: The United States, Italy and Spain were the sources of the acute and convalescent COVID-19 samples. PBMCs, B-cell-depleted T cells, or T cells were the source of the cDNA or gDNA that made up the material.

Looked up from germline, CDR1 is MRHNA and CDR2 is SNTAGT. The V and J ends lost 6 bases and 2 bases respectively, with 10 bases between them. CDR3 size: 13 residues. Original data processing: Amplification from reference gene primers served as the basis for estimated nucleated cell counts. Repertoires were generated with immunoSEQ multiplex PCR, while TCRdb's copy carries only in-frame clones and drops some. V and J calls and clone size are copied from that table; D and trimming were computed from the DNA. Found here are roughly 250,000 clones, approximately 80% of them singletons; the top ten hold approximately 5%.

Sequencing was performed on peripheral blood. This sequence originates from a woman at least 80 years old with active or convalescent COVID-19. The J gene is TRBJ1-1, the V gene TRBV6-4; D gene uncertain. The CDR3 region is CASREQRNTEAFF. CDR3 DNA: TGTGCCAGCAGGGAGCAAAGAAACACTGAAGCTTTCTTT.